The 18 T cell receptor beta chains listed next were all sequenced from one sample in a study of T cell responses to AZD1222 COVID-19 vaccine. Measured with immunoSEQ multiplex PCR; TCRdb has only the in-frame clones, and not every one. Here the sample spans around 200,000 clones, just over 90% being singletons. The source material was peripheral blood, sampled on day 0 of AZD1222 vaccination. The receptors come from an adult in good health.

The rearrangement links TRBV28 to TRBJ1-6; D is ambiguous. The CDR3 has 13 residues. The V gene lost 4 bases and the J gene lost 8 bases, with 9 bases spanning the gap. Germline assignment: CDR1 MDHEN and CDR2 SYDVKM. Written as DNA, the CDR3 is TGTGCCAGCAGTTCCCCGGGTGATTCACCCCTCCACTTT. Translated, it gives CASSSPGDSPLHF.

The V and J genes are TRBV15 and TRBJ1-6, with TRBD1 matching over 7 bases. Losses at the gene ends were 3 bases for V and 10 bases for J; bases not matched to a gene: 6. CDR3 length equals 14 residues. CDR1 and CDR2 (germline): LNHNV, YYDKDF (reference sequence). The CDR3 loop reads CATSSAGGYSPLHF. In DNA, the CDR3 is TGTGCCACCAGCAGTGCAGGGGGATACTCACCCCTCCACTTT.

J is TRBJ1-6 and V is TRBV10-3; D call uncertain. V dropped 0 bases and J dropped 9 bases, with 3 bases sitting between them. From germline, CDR1 is ENHRY and CDR2 SYGVKD. This CDR3 comprises 12 residues. The CDR3 DNA reads as TGTGCCATCAGTGAGTCAGCTTCACCCCTCCACTTT. Amino acids: CAISESASPLHF.

The chain employs TRBV18 and TRBJ1-6, with TRBD1 identical over 7 bases. Germline V lookup: CDR1 KGHSH, CDR2 LQKENI. V lost 3 bases to trimming and J lost 0 bases; unmatched junction nucleotides: 5. The CDR3 contains 17 residues. The CDR3 loop is CASSPLDRSSYNSPLHF. Written as DNA, the CDR3 is TGTGCCAGCTCACCCTTGGACAGGAGCTCCTATAATTCACCCCTCCACTTT.

The chain links TRBV21-1 to TRBJ2-7; whether TRBD1, the table's D call, matches the DNA was not checked. TRBV21-1 is marked as a pseudogene. This CDR3 contains 15 residues. For the CDR3, the DNA is TGTGCCAGCAGCCCCCCCGAGCAGGGGGCGGACGAGCAGTACTTC. It yields the protein CASSPPEQGADEQYF.

Only one count was recorded for this clone. The chain recombines TRBV27 with TRBJ2-7; 9 bases map to TRBD1. The CDR3 is made up of 16 amino acids. Germline CDR1 MNHEY, CDR2 SMNVEV (reference sequence). Germline trimming cut 2 bases from V and 4 bases from J; bases unmatched to any gene: 9. CDR3 loop: CASSLNVGTGKYEQYF. The CDR3 coding sequence is TGTGCCAGCAGTTTAAATGTGGGGACAGGGAAGTACGAGCAGTACTTC.

This rearrangement joins TRBV19 to TRBJ1-4, with D uncertain. Germline V lookup: CDR1 LNHDA, CDR2 SQIVND (reference sequence). The V gene lost 5 bases and the J gene lost 7 bases, with 17 bases spanning the gap. The CDR3 has 15 residues. The CDR3 DNA reads TGTGCCAGTAGTCTACGGGCCAGAGAAGGTGAAAAACTGTTTTTT. Translated: CASSLRAREGEKLFF.

The V and J genes are TRBV11-2 and TRBJ2-7, with 7 bases fitting TRBD1. There are 14 residues in the CDR3. V lost 5 bases to trimming and J lost 4 bases; unmatched junction nucleotides: 8. Germline assignment: CDR1 SGHAT and CDR2 FQNNGV. This chain's CDR3 is CASSRSGQMYEQYF. As DNA, the CDR3 is TGTGCCAGCAGCCGTTCGGGACAGATGTACGAGCAGTACTTC.

J is TRBJ1-2 and V is TRBV7-9, with TRBD1 matching over 7 bases. Trimming took 4 bases from V and 2 from J; bases not matched to a gene: 13. The CDR3 spans 17 residues. Germline V gives CDR1 SEHNR, CDR2 FQNEAQ (reference sequence). The CDR3, as DNA: TGTGCCAGCAGCTCCGGGGACAGTTCTTGGGGGAACTATGGCTACACCTTC. Its protein is CASSSGDSSWGNYGYTF. The variable domain in full, completed from reference TRBV7-9 and TRBJ1-2, reads DTGVSQNPRHKITKRGQNVTFRCDPISEHNRLYWYRQTLGQGPEFLTYFQNEAQLEKSRLLSDRFSAERPKGSFSTLEIQRTEQGDSAMYLCASSSGDSSWGNYGYTFGSGTRLTVV.

V and J are TRBV6-5 and TRBJ1-1; no clear D gene. CDR3 length equals 14 residues. Between the trimmed V and J ends, which lost 1 base and 5 bases, there was a span of 11 bases. Germline lookup yields CDR1 MNHEY and CDR2 SVGAGI. The chain's CDR3 is CASSYFQEGTEAFF. The CDR3 nucleotides are TGTGCCAGCAGTTACTTCCAGGAGGGAACTGAAGCTTTCTTT.

V gene TRBV15 combines with J gene TRBJ1-4; D is unclear. The CDR3 sequence is 14 residues long. The germline V gene has CDR1 LNHNV and CDR2 YYDKDF (reference sequence). Deletions cut 1 base from V and 8 bases from J, with 11 bases between. CDR3 sequence (DNA): TGTGCCACCAGCAGAGTGAGCGGGAACGAAAAACTGTTTTTT. This encodes CATSRVSGNEKLFF.

The chain combines TRBV18 with TRBJ2-2, with D tentatively TRBD2 (5 bases). CDR1 KGHSH and CDR2 LQKENI come from the germline V gene. The V and J ends lost 6 bases and 7 bases respectively, with 18 bases between them. This CDR3 has 15 residues. The DNA for the CDR3 is TGTGCCAGCTCCAACGGGCCGGGGAAGATCGGGGAGCTGTTTTTT. Protein sequence: CASSNGPGKIGELFF.

This clone was counted between two and nine times. The rearrangement uses TRBV7-9 and TRBJ1-1; no clear D gene. Per germline, CDR1 SEHNR and CDR2 FQNEAQ (reference sequence). The CDR3 runs to 14 residues. The V and J ends lost 5 bases and 5 bases respectively, with 15 bases between them. CDR3: CASSHGGGGTEAFF. CDR3 DNA sequence: TGTGCCAGCAGCCATGGCGGTGGTGGGACTGAAGCTTTCTTT.

The gene calls are TRBV6-2 or TRBV6-3 and TRBJ2-7, with D maybe TRBD2 (5 bases). The germline V gene encodes CDR1 MNHEY and CDR2 SVGEGT. This CDR3 has 13 residues. V lost 2 bases to trimming and J lost 5 bases, with 10 bases between them. The CDR3 bases are TGTGCCAGCAGTTACCCGCTAGCCCACGAGCAGTACTTC. It translates to CASSYPLAHEQYF.

The rearrangement uses TRBV19 and TRBJ1-4; weak D call: TRBD1 (5 bases). CDR1 and CDR2 from the germline V gene are LNHDA and SQIVND (reference sequence). The CDR3 is 14 residues long. Trimming pared 8 bases from V and 7 bases from J, leaving 17 bases between. CDR3 nucleotides: TGTGCCAGTGAACCTTTTGGGGGACGTGAAAAACTGTTTTTT. Amino acid sequence: CASEPFGGREKLFF.

The V and J genes are TRBV29-1 and TRBJ2-1; weak D call: TRBD1 (6 bases). CDR3 length: 14 amino acids. V dropped 6 bases and J dropped 1 base, with 13 bases sitting between them. The germline V gene encodes CDR1 SQVTM and CDR2 ANQGSEA. The CDR3 sequence: CSVYVRGSYNEQFF. The CDR3 nucleotides read TGCAGCGTCTACGTCAGGGGATCCTACAATGAGCAGTTCTTC.

The rearrangement links TRBV19 to TRBJ1-1; D is ambiguous. CDR1 and CDR2 from the germline V gene are LNHDA and SQIVND (reference sequence). V lost 1 base and J lost 4, with 10 bases in between. CDR3 length equals 14 residues. The CDR3 region is CASSIGGWSTEAFF. The CDR3 region has the DNA TGTGCCAGTAGTATAGGGGGATGGTCCACTGAAGCTTTCTTT.

This clone was found once. This chain joins TRBV14 and TRBJ2-7; no firm D call. V lost 4 bases to trimming and J lost 5 bases, with 9 bases between them. Looked up from germline, CDR1 is SGHDN and CDR2 is FVKESK. This CDR3 contains 12 residues. The DNA for the CDR3 is TGTGCCAGCAGCCCCATTGGAAACGAGCAGTACTTC. Amino acids: CASSPIGNEQYF.